This paragraph reports one T cell receptor (beta chain). What it binds is unknown. Unrecorded immune exposure was likely among donors, who were nominally healthy when sampled. The data originate from a study of cytomegalovirus exposure and HLA in healthy donors. Study-wide results and caveats: In a later analysis, donors in an Asian-associated ancestry cluster reportedly had fewer N-insertions in productive TCRs than the cohort mean. A few of the chains that were CMV-associated were confirmed in vitro to be specific for CMV antigens.

The length of the CDR3 is 15 residues. V lost 0 bases to trimming and J lost 0 bases, with 7 bases between them. Per germline, CDR1 SGHRS and CDR2 YFSETQ. In the PCR, 60 Vbeta and 13 Jbeta primers were used. In the authors' workflow: Around 12 million of 80 million to 85 million unique TCR beta chains were shared, per a later count. The method was immunoSEQ multiplex PCR; TCRdb's version includes in-frame clones alone and lacks a portion of them. D and trimming were read from the DNA, whereas the V and J calls and clone size are those reported in that table. The data hold under 200,000 clones, with 82% observed a single time.

The sample consisted of PBMCs. This receptor was identified in a man aged 45-65 years in good health and CMV-seropositive. V usage is TRBV5-1 and J usage is TRBJ1-3; the D is unclear. CDR3 region: CASSLAGNSGNTIYF. In nucleotides, the CDR3 is TGCGCCAGCAGCTTGGCAGGAAACTCTGGAAACACCATATATTTT.